This passage covers 5 T cell receptor beta chains from one sample sequenced in a study of blood T cell repertoires in COVID-19. Assay: immunoSEQ multiplex PCR; the TCRdb copy retains only in-frame clones and omits some. This sample has about 240,000 clones, with approximately 86% found just once. The sequencing input was PBMCs or T cells enriched from blood (not recorded which). All receptors come from a woman in her twenties or thirties with acute COVID-19.

CDR3 protein: CASSQDRRTNTIYF. CDR3 DNA: TGTGCCAGCAGCCAGGACAGGCGGACGAACACCATATATTTT. V and J are TRBV27 and TRBJ1-3, with 7 bases lining up with TRBD1. The CDR3 is made up of 14 amino acids. Germline lookup yields CDR1 MNHEY and CDR2 SMNVEV (reference sequence). J was trimmed by 7 bases and V by 6 bases; bases with no gene match: 9.

The chain has TRBV7-2 and TRBJ1-1, with D hard to call. The CDR3 is 14 residues long. V was pared by 2 bases and J by 6 bases, with 13 bases between. Germline V gene data show CDR1 as SGHTA and CDR2 as FQGNSA. The chain's CDR3 is CASSLNWSIPEAFF. In nucleotides, the CDR3 is TGTGCCAGCAGCTTAAATTGGAGCATCCCTGAAGCTTTCTTT.

The CDR3 region has the DNA TGTGCCTGGAGTCTAAGGACTCTCCAGGCGGGCACTGAAGCTTTCTTT. It is translated as CAWSLRTLQAGTEAFF. The V call is TRBV30, the J call TRBJ1-1, with D uncertain. This CDR3 is built from 16 residues. With 2 bases removed from V and 4 bases from J, the gap between germline ends came to 20 bases. The germline V gene encodes CDR1 GTSNPN and CDR2 SVGIG (reference sequence).

J is TRBJ1-6 and V is TRBV10-2; 8 bases are a match to TRBD1. V shed 3 bases and J 10 bases; nucleotides not matched to a gene: 8. Looked up from germline, CDR1 is WSHSY and CDR2 is SAAADI. The CDR3 runs 15 residues. CDR3 DNA sequence: TGCGCCAGCAGTGAAGCACGGACAGGGAGATCACCCCTCCACTTT. Its translation is CASSEARTGRSPLHF.

The chain uses TRBV6-5 and TRBJ1-5; D might be TRBD1 (6 bases). Germline V gene data show CDR1 as MNHEY and CDR2 as SVGAGI. The germline V and J ends were trimmed by 5 bases and 10 bases, with 18 bases remaining between them. The CDR3 sequence is 14 residues long. The CDR3 DNA reads TGTGCCAGCAGTCTCCAACCCCAGGGGTACCCCCAGCATTTT. It codes for CASSLQPQGYPQHF.